This TCR beta chain stems from a study of long-term antiretroviral therapy in people with HIV. Study-wide results and limits: Every time point showed a repertoire led by clones expanded before ART. Repertoires with HIV possessed tighter CDR3 length spans than those of controls.

Every one of the participants with HIV received treatment in the United States. Until DNA extraction, the samples held between 1-10 million cryopreserved PBMC. In regard to this clone: Its target is unknown.

Survey level was the resolution at which the v3.0 immunoSEQ assay ran. The method was immunoSEQ multiplex PCR; TCRdb's version includes in-frame clones alone and lacks a portion of them. The table includes approximately 24,000 clones, approximately 86% detected once. This sample comprised unsorted PBMCs, obtained approximately 4.5 years after starting antiretroviral therapy. This TCR came from a young man with HIV.

The CDR3 region is CASSPGQYNEQFF. The CDR3 DNA follows: TGTGCCAGCAGCCCGGGACAATACAATGAGCAGTTCTTC. V gene TRBV7-9 combines with J gene TRBJ2-1; D may be TRBD1 (6 bases). CDR1 is SEHNR and CDR2 is FQNEAQ in the germline V gene (reference sequence). The CDR3 contains 13 residues. V was clipped by 5 bases and J by 4 bases, with 9 bases between them.